The subject of this entry is one T cell receptor beta chain. Its antigen is currently unknown. This record belongs to a study of blood T cells in healthy people across ages. Study-wide context: For every two T cells, template switching captured about one barcoded beta molecule.

Per germline, CDR1 SGHTA and CDR2 FQGNSA. V trimming: 2 bases; J trimming: 2 bases; junction bases outside the gene matches: 9. The CDR3 totals 16 residues. Whole-study results and caveats: Naive CD4+ cells and diversity were both higher in long-lived donors than in aged donors. Diversity of TCR beta correlated strongly with naive T cell percentage.

It was with a sample-barcoded 5' primer and a J-beta primer mix that a second PCR of roughly 7 to 12 cycles was run. TCRdb re-analysed the 5' RACE reads in MiXCR, keeping a single row per CDR3 protein. The data contain roughly 500,000 distinct CDR3 sequences, 27% of them singletons. Sample: blood. This receptor was obtained from a woman in her seventies in good health. The chain has TRBV7-2 and TRBJ2-7; 7 positions match TRBD1. The CDR3 reads CASSLSRTGGTYEQYF. DNA of the CDR3: TGTGCCAGCAGCTTATCCCGGACAGGTGGCACCTACGAGCAGTACTTC.